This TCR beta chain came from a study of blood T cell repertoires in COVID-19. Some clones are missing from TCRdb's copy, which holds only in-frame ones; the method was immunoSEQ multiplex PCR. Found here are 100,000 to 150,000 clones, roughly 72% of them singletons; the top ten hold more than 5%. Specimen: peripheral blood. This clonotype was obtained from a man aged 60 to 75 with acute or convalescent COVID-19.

As DNA, the CDR3 is TGTGCCAGCAGCCTGCGGACAGAAGAAAAACTGTTTTTT. Amino acids: CASSLRTEEKLFF. This rearrangement joins TRBV5-6 to TRBJ1-4; D may be TRBD1 (6 bases). The CDR3 sequence is 13 residues long. V was clipped by 4 bases and J by 8 bases, with 12 bases between them. Germline-derived CDR1 and CDR2 are SGHDT and YYEEEE.